The entry below describes one TCR beta chain. The source of the sample is a study of blood T cell repertoires in COVID-19. CDR3 length: 16 amino acids. CDR1 and CDR2 (germline): KGHDR, SFDVKD. The V segment lost 6 bases and the J segment 4 bases; nucleotides outside the gene matches: 13. Per the original methods: By means of reference gene primer amplification, nucleated cell counts were estimated. Repertoires were generated with immunoSEQ multiplex PCR, while TCRdb's copy carries only in-frame clones and drops some. The V and J calls and the clone size are those of that table, but D and trimming were determined from the DNA. The table includes tens of thousands of clones, less than 85% detected once.

The rearrangement joins TRBV24-1 to TRBJ2-5, with TRBD2 matching over 7 bases. This TCR derives from a man aged 80 or over with acute or convalescent COVID-19. Sequenced: peripheral blood. The CDR3 DNA is TGTGCCACCAGTCAACCTTTAGGGAGGGGAAGAGAGACCCAGTACTTC. Translation: CATSQPLGRGRETQYF.